These T cell receptor beta chains were read from a single sample in a study of cytomegalovirus exposure and HLA in healthy donors. TCRdb's table, derived via immunoSEQ multiplex PCR, lists solely in-frame clones and lacks some. The data hold fewer than 85,000 clones, with around 70% observed a single time. The sequenced sample was PBMCs. The receptors were gathered from a woman between 35 and 50 years old in good health and CMV-seropositive. CDR3s include the opening cysteine and the closing phenylalanine or tryptophan. Fields, in order: D gene, V gene, J gene, clone size, CDR3 length, CDR3 protein, CDR3 DNA. D genes are given only for firm matches. For some rows the clone size is stated as once, few or many, or as a class when expanded; others skip it.

TRBD2	TRBV7-9	TRBJ2-3	-	18	CASSPGLAGARNTDTQYF	TGTGCCAGCAGCCCTGGACTAGCGGGGGCCAGGAACACAGATACGCAGTATTTT
-	TRBV9	TRBJ2-3	-	16	CASSVTTGIFTDTQYF	TGTGCCAGCAGCGTAACTACAGGGATATTCACAGATACGCAGTATTTT
-	TRBV7-9	TRBJ1-2	few	13	CASSKQGSYGYTF	TGTGCCAGCAGTAAACAGGGTTCCTATGGCTACACCTTC
-	TRBV6-1	TRBJ2-6	-	18	CASSESQGRSSGANVLTF	TGTGCCAGCAGTGAATCCCAGGGGAGAAGCTCTGGGGCCAACGTCCTGACTTTC
TRBD2	TRBV19	TRBJ2-1	-	15	CASSYTSGSKNEQFF	TGTGCCAGTAGTTACACTAGCGGGAGTAAGAATGAGCAGTTCTTC
TRBD1	TRBV5-1	TRBJ1-2	few	17	CASSSEPRTGVGYGYTF	TGCGCCAGCAGCTCCGAACCGCGGACAGGGGTTGGGTATGGCTACACCTTC
TRBD1	TRBV19	TRBJ1-5	-	14	CASSQDRWNQPQHF	TGTGCCAGTAGCCAGGACAGGTGGAATCAGCCCCAGCATTTT
TRBD1	TRBV5-8	TRBJ1-1	few	14	CASSIQGGYTEAFF	TGTGCCAGCAGCATACAGGGGGGTTACACTGAAGCTTTCTTT
-	TRBV6-5	TRBJ2-7	-	14	CASSYLTGVGEQYF	TGTGCCAGCAGTTATTTGACGGGAGTGGGAGAGCAGTACTTC
TRBD1	TRBV5-8	TRBJ1-2	-	17	CASSYGTGGVRVYGYTF	TGTGCCAGCAGCTACGGGACAGGGGGCGTGAGGGTATATGGCTACACCTTC
TRBD1	TRBV30	TRBJ2-6	-	14	CAWSISGTGGVLTF	TGTGCCTGGAGTATCTCCGGGACAGGGGGTGTCCTGACTTTC
-	TRBV27	TRBJ2-2	-	15	CASSSVGGGTGELFF	TGTGCCAGCAGTTCGGTGGGAGGGGGCACCGGGGAGCTGTTTTTT
TRBD2	TRBV10-3	TRBJ2-7	few	12	CAISVGGYEQYF	TGTGCCATCAGTGTCGGGGGGTACGAGCAGTACTTC